These 18 T cell receptor beta chains share one sample of origin, sequenced in a study of cytomegalovirus exposure and HLA in healthy donors. It was with 60 Vbeta and 13 Jbeta primers that the PCR ran. The repertoire was sequenced with immunoSEQ multiplex PCR; TCRdb's copy has only in-frame clones and lacks some. The sample holds more than 150,000 clones; 80% to 85% are singletons and the top ten take less than 0.4%. The specimen sequenced was PBMCs. These receptors came from a boy younger than 10 in good health and CMV-seronegative.

The chain joins TRBV19 to TRBJ2-7, with D unclear. Trimming left V 4 bases short and J 3 bases short, with 16 bases between. The length of the CDR3 is 15 residues. CDR1 and CDR2 from the germline V gene are LNHDA and SQIVND (reference sequence). CDR3 bases: TGTGCCAGTAGTAAATACAAAGACACCTTCTACGAGCAGTACTTC. It yields the protein CASSKYKDTFYEQYF.

This chain links TRBV10-3 with TRBJ2-7, with a weak D call TRBD1 (6 bases). The germline gives CDR1 ENHRY, CDR2 SYGVKD. The CDR3 has 12 residues. The V gene lost 3 bases and the J gene lost 5 bases, with 8 bases spanning the gap. CDR3 sequence reads: CAISDRGDEQYF. Written as DNA, the CDR3 is TGTGCCATCAGTGACAGGGGCGACGAGCAGTACTTC.

In nucleotides, the CDR3 is TGTGCCAGCAGCGACAGGCCAACTAATGAAAAACTGTTTTTT. Amino acid sequence: CASSDRPTNEKLFF. V and J are TRBV2 and TRBJ1-4, with D perhaps matching TRBD1 (6 bases). Germline V gene lookup returns CDR1 SNHLY and CDR2 FYNNEI. The V end was cut by 6 bases, the J end by 0 bases, with 8 bases between. The CDR3 runs 14 residues.

CDR3 loop: CASSRDSETSGNTIYF. The CDR3 nucleotides are TGTGCCAGTAGTAGGGACAGCGAAACCTCTGGAAACACCATATATTTT. This chain links TRBV19 with TRBJ1-3; 7 bases are a match to TRBD1. The ends lost 4 bases at V and 0 bases at J; junction bases unmatched: 6. Germline V CDR1 and CDR2: LNHDA, SQIVND (reference sequence). There are 16 residues in the CDR3.

This chain uses TRBV7-2 with TRBJ1-4, with no clear D. V lost 8 bases and J 0 bases, leaving 16 bases between the germline ends. CDR1 and CDR2 (germline): SGHTA, FQGNSA. The CDR3 has 16 residues. As DNA, the CDR3 is TGTGCCAGCTCCGGTGGGTGGGCCTCAACTAATGAAAAACTGTTTTTT. Translating gives CASSGGWASTNEKLFF.

The chain links TRBV5-8 to TRBJ2-7; 8 positions match TRBD1. This CDR3 has 14 amino acids. CDR1 and CDR2 from the germline V gene are SGHTS and YDEGEE. Trimming cost V 1 base and J 9 bases; bases outside gene matches: 9. The CDR3 loop is CASSLIVGQAPQYF. CDR3 in DNA: TGTGCCAGCAGCTTGATTGTGGGACAGGCACCGCAGTACTTC. Complete variable domain (other parts from reference TRBV5-8 and TRBJ2-7): EAGVTQSPTHLIKTRGQQATLRCSPISGHTSVYWYQQALGLGLQFLLWYDEGEERNRGNFPPRFSGRQFPNYSSELNVNALELEDSALYLCASSLIVGQAPQYFGPGTRLTVT.

A word on this clone: Sequence at one end of the junction differs from germline and may be a read error. The chain links TRBV28 to TRBJ1-2; 7 nucleotides line up with TRBD1. The CDR3 consists of 13 residues. Germline assignment: CDR1 MDHEN and CDR2 SYDVKM. The CDR3 DNA sequence: TGTGCCAGCAGATTATCAAGGGGGCGCGGCTACACCTTC. Translation gives CASRLSRGRGYTF.

This chain uses TRBV20-1 with TRBJ1-1; no firm D call. Germline values: CDR1 DFQATT, CDR2 SNEGSKA (reference sequence). The germline V and J ends were trimmed by 6 bases and 3 bases, with 8 bases remaining between them. The length of the CDR3 is 11 residues. The CDR3 DNA reads as TGCAGTGCCAGACCGGACACTGAAGCTTTCTTT. Translation: CSARPDTEAFF.

The V call is TRBV28, the J call TRBJ1-5, with D uncertain. The CDR3 sequence is 14 residues long. Trimming took off 2 bases at V and 2 bases at J, with 7 bases between the two ends. Per germline, CDR1 MDHEN and CDR2 SYDVKM. For the CDR3, the DNA is TGTGCCAGCAGTTTAGACCGGGGCAATCAGCCCCAGCATTTT. It translates to CASSLDRGNQPQHF.

This clone was seen a few times. The J gene is TRBJ1-1, the V gene TRBV6-5, with 8 nucleotides matching TRBD1. In germline, CDR1 is MNHEY, CDR2 SVGAGI. The V and J ends lost 5 bases and 11 bases, in that order; junction bases with no gene match: 7. This CDR3 has 12 residues. CDR3 coding DNA: TGTGCCAGCAGTGCGATACAGGGGGAGGCTTTCTTT. Its translation: CASSAIQGEAFF.

The chain uses TRBV30 and TRBJ2-3, with 14 bases matching TRBD2. CDR3 length equals 18 residues. Per germline, CDR1 GTSNPN and CDR2 SVGIG (reference sequence). With V trimmed by 1 base and J by 0 bases, 6 bases remained unmatched. CDR3: CAWSAPGTSGRSTDTQYF. CDR3 bases: TGTGCCTGGAGTGCCCCGGGGACTAGCGGGAGAAGCACAGATACGCAGTATTTT. Using reference TRBV30 and TRBJ2-3 for the parts outside the CDR3, the full variable domain is SQTIHQWPATLVQPVGSPLSLECTVEGTSNPNLYWYRQAAGRGLQLLFYSVGIGQISSEVPQNLSASRPQDRQFILSSKKLLLSDSGFYLCAWSAPGTSGRSTDTQYFGPGTRLTVL.

The chain recombines TRBV6-1 with TRBJ2-7; D is unresolved. The CDR3 is 10 amino acids. Trimming removed 8 bases at V and 2 bases at J, with 4 bases between. CDR1 MNHNS and CDR2 SASEGT come from the germline V gene. CDR3 residues: CASETYEQYF. CDR3 nucleotides: TGTGCCAGCGAGACCTACGAGCAGTACTTC.

This chain links TRBV5-6 with TRBJ2-7; 8 bases are a match to TRBD2. With V trimmed by 4 bases and J by 3 bases, 12 bases remained unmatched. This CDR3 spans 16 amino acids. The V gene's germline CDR1 is SGHDT and CDR2 YYEEEE. Here the CDR3 DNA reads TGTGCCAGCAGCGCCCGCACCGGGACTAGGATCTACGAGCAGTACTTC. This translates into CASSARTGTRIYEQYF.

The chain combines TRBV12-5 with TRBJ2-1; D call uncertain. V was trimmed by 0 bases and J by 4 bases, leaving 10 bases between them. Germline V CDR1 and CDR2: LGHNT, FRNRAP. The CDR3 totals 15 residues. CDR3 nucleotides: TGTGCTAGTGGTTTGGTAGGCGCGGCTTACAATGAGCAGTTCTTC. This encodes CASGLVGAAYNEQFF.

The V gene is TRBV11-1, the J gene TRBJ2-7; D unclear. Germline V lookup: CDR1 SGHAT, CDR2 FQDESV (reference sequence). The CDR3 totals 11 residues. Trimming took off 5 bases at V and 5 bases at J, with 7 bases between the two ends. CDR3 residues: CASSVLDEQYF. The CDR3 nucleotides are TGTGCCAGCAGCGTTCTAGACGAGCAGTACTTC. The entire variable domain, with the rest obtained from reference TRBV11-1 and TRBJ2-7, is as follows: EAEVAQSPRYKITEKSQAVAFWCDPISGHATLYWYRQILGQGPELLVQFQDESVVDDSQLPKDRFSAERLKGVDSTLKIQPAELGDSAMYLCASSVLDEQYFGPGTRLTVT.

This clone was counted once. The V call is TRBV29-1, the J call TRBJ1-3; 9 nucleotides match TRBD1. Looked up from germline, CDR1 is SQVTM and CDR2 is ANQGSEA. V lost 7 bases to trimming and J lost 4 bases; unmatched junction nucleotides: 8. The CDR3 contains 14 residues. The CDR3 DNA is TGCAGCGCGGCGACAGGGGGATCCGGAAACACCATATATTTT. Translated: CSAATGGSGNTIYF.

This clone appeared a single time. The chain is built from TRBV5-1 and TRBJ1-1, with a possible D match to TRBD1 (5 bases). Germline CDR1 is SGHRS and CDR2 is YFSETQ. The CDR3 has 13 amino acids. V gave up 0 bases and J gave up 8 bases, with 11 bases separating them. Here the CDR3 reads CASSLGQTTEAFF. CDR3 sequence (DNA): TGCGCCAGCAGCTTGGGACAGACGACCGAAGCTTTCTTT. Complete variable domain (other parts from reference TRBV5-1 and TRBJ1-1): KAGVTQTPRYLIKTRGQQVTLSCSPISGHRSVSWYQQTPGQGLQFLFEYFSETQRNKGNFPGRFSGRQFSNSRSEMNVSTLELGDSALYLCASSLGQTTEAFFGQGTRLTVV.

The rearrangement links TRBV29-1 to TRBJ2-1, with 9 positions matching TRBD1. V lost 8 bases to trimming and J lost 3 bases; unmatched junction nucleotides: 5. The CDR3 is 13 amino acids. Germline V gene data show CDR1 as SQVTM and CDR2 as ANQGSEA. The CDR3 DNA is TGCAGCTCGGGACAGGGACTCTACAATGAGCAGTTCTTC. This translates into CSSGQGLYNEQFF.